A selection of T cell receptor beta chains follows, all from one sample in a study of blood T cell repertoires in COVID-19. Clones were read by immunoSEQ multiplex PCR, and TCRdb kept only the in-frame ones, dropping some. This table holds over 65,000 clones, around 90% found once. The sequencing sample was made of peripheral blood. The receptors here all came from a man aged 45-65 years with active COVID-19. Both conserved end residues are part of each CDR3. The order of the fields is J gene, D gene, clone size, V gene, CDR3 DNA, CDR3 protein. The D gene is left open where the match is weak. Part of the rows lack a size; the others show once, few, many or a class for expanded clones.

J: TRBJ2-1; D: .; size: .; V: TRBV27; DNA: TGTGCCAGCCTTAGGTCTGGCAGGGCGGCGAAATTGTTCTTC; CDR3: CASLRSGRAAKLFF
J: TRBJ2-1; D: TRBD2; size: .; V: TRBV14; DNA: TGTGCCAGCAGCCAAGAAAGAGGCGGGACTAACGTCAATGAGCAGTTCTTC; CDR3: CASSQERGGTNVNEQFF
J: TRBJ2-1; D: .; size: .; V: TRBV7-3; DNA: TGTGCCAGCAGCCCCGGACAGTACAATGAGCAGTTCTTC; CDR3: CASSPGQYNEQFF
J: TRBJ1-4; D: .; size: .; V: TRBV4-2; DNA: TGTGCCAGCAGCCAAGATTACAGATCTAATGAAAAACTGTTTTTT; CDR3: CASSQDYRSNEKLFF
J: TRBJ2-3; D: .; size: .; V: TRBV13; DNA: TGTGCCAGCAGCTTAACCCGGACTTTCCCTCGGGATACGCAGTATTTT; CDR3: CASSLTRTFPRDTQYF
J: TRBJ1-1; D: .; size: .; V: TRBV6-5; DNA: TGTGCCAGCAGAGAGAATTTTGAAGCTTTCTTT; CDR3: CASRENFEAFF
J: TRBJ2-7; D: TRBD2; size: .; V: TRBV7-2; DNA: TGTGCCAGCAGCTTTTCGGGAGGAACCTACGAGCAGTACTTC; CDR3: CASSFSGGTYEQYF
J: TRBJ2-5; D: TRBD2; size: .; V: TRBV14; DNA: TGTGCCAGCAGCCACATGACTAGCGGGAGTAGGGAGACCCAGTACTTC; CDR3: CASSHMTSGSRETQYF
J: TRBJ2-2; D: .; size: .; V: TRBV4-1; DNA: TGCGCCAGCAGCCGGGGACACCCGAACACCGGGGAGCTGTTTTTT; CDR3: CASSRGHPNTGELFF
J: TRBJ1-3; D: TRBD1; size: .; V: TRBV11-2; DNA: TGTGCCAGCAGCCTAGGACAGGGCGATCGTGGAAACACCATATATTTT; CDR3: CASSLGQGDRGNTIYF
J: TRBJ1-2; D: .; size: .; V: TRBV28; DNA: TGTGCCAGCAGTTTATCAGGGGCGCGGGACTATGGCTACACCTTC; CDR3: CASSLSGARDYGYTF
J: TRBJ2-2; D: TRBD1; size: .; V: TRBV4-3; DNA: TGCGCCAGCAGCCAAGAGACAGGGGGTGCCGGGGAGCTGTTTTTT; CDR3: CASSQETGGAGELFF
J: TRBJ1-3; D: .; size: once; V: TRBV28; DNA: TGTGCCAGCAGTGTATTACACAGGGTTTCGGGAAACACCATATATTTT; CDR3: CASSVLHRVSGNTIYF
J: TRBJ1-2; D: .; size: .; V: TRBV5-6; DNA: TGTGCCAGCAGTAACCGGGACACCAGCTATGGCTACACCTTC; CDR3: CASSNRDTSYGYTF
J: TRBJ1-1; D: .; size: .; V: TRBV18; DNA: TGTGCCAGCTCACCGGGGGGGGAAACGCACACTGAAGCTTTCTTT; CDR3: CASSPGGETHTEAFF
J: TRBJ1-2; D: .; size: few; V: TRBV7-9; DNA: TGTGCCAGCAGCTTGGGAGTGGGTTTGGGCTATGGCTACACCTTC; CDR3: CASSLGVGLGYGYTF